This is a list of T cell receptor beta chains from one sample in a study of T-cell reconstitution after alpha-beta-depleted transplantation in children. TCRdb passed the PCR reads through MiXCR, listing each CDR3 protein once. In the table there are about 500,000 distinct CDR3 sequences, about 33% of which are singletons. Sequenced material: PBMCs from the stem cell graft donor, taken from the stem cell graft. These TCRs come from a human donor who donated a stem cell graft to a child with aplastic anemia. The CDR3 runs from the conserved cysteine through the conserved F or W.

v_call: TRBV25-1
cdr3_aa: CASSDLAGNYGYTF

v_call: TRBV18
cdr3_aa: CASSPLQESSYNEQFF

v_call: TRBV27
cdr3_aa: CASSSTSSYNEQFF

v_call: TRBV13
cdr3_aa: CASTVLAGTYNEQFF

v_call: TRBV20-1
cdr3_aa: CSGLAGPVSEQYF

v_call: TRBV25-1
cdr3_aa: CASSERTGTGFNEKLFF

v_call: TRBV6-5
cdr3_aa: CASSLNPDTGELFF

v_call: TRBV6-6
cdr3_aa: CASSYGQGLGYTF

v_call: TRBV28
cdr3_aa: CASSSGQGENQPQHF

v_call: TRBV20-1
cdr3_aa: CSARVGPVAEAFF

v_call: TRBV4-3
cdr3_aa: CASSQGTRGPIYGYTF

v_call: TRBV30
cdr3_aa: CAWSWRVPYEQYF

v_call: TRBV5-1
cdr3_aa: CASSTAGRATDTQYF

v_call: TRBV20-1
cdr3_aa: CSARDSLAGAYNEQFF

v_call: TRBV7-9
cdr3_aa: CASSLVKGAYNQPQHF

v_call: TRBV11-2
cdr3_aa: CASSFRALTDTQYF

v_call: TRBV6-5
cdr3_aa: CASSYSQQHNEQFF

v_call: TRBV6-6
cdr3_aa: CASSDRDDRDRALFANTGELFF

v_call: TRBV29-1
cdr3_aa: CSVDARTSGPSYNEQFF

v_call: TRBV5-1
cdr3_aa: CASSWGQETTDTQYF

v_call: TRBV2
cdr3_aa: CASSEAGGGYGYTF

v_call: TRBV7-3
cdr3_aa: CASSSIGGELFF

v_call: TRBV5-6
cdr3_aa: CASSQWTSGTYEQYF

v_call: TRBV7-2
cdr3_aa: CASSFQTGPTNEKLFF

v_call: TRBV20-1
cdr3_aa: CTPGSIYGYTF

v_call: TRBV11-2
cdr3_aa: CASSSPRGGKETQYF

v_call: TRBV30
cdr3_aa: CAWTRGAFF

v_call: TRBV2
cdr3_aa: CASSEWDYGYTF

v_call: TRBV27
cdr3_aa: CASSYETGTGHTEAFF

v_call: TRBV20-1
cdr3_aa: CSAREGAGNQPQHF

v_call: TRBV5-1
cdr3_aa: CASSLAELAGIEQYF

v_call: TRBV9
cdr3_aa: CASSVDPGVGYNEQFF

v_call: TRBV4-3
cdr3_aa: CASSQDRGVEQFF

v_call: TRBV20-1
cdr3_aa: CSARGLAGGPGSAKNIQYF

v_call: TRBV20-1
cdr3_aa: CSARAGTVNTEAFF

v_call: TRBV28
cdr3_aa: CASSPGTYVLTF

v_call: TRBV12-3/TRBV12-4
cdr3_aa: CASSREAGREQYF

v_call: TRBV7-2
cdr3_aa: CASSPPGDRIYEQYF

v_call: TRBV7-2
cdr3_aa: CASSYGTGVGYTF

v_call: TRBV5-1
cdr3_aa: CASSRGREGPGNEQFF

v_call: TRBV7-2
cdr3_aa: CASRGAGGLQETQYF

v_call: TRBV20-1
cdr3_aa: CSPARASGSYEQFF

v_call: TRBV9
cdr3_aa: CASSADRVSQPQHF

v_call: TRBV5-1
cdr3_aa: CASSYDRDTGELFF

v_call: TRBV14
cdr3_aa: CASSQGGAPGQPQHF

v_call: TRBV19
cdr3_aa: CASSIGHGPNQPQHF

v_call: TRBV9
cdr3_aa: CASTFGTADFGYTF

v_call: TRBV12-3/TRBV12-4
cdr3_aa: CASSLALVRGDEQFF

v_call: TRBV9
cdr3_aa: CASSEGRGDGYTF

v_call: TRBV20-1
cdr3_aa: CSAHVGARVNTEAFF

v_call: TRBV19
cdr3_aa: CASSSSARAANEQFF

v_call: TRBV19
cdr3_aa: CASRSRRDRGDTIYF

v_call: TRBV30
cdr3_aa: CAWSVQSMNTEAFF

v_call: TRBV11-2
cdr3_aa: CASSTLGRERGNEQFF

v_call: TRBV7-2
cdr3_aa: CASSLTGGMEAFF

v_call: TRBV4-3
cdr3_aa: CASSQSPTGREQFF

v_call: TRBV7-2
cdr3_aa: CASSPGVGPYYGYTF

v_call: TRBV29-1
cdr3_aa: CSVETSGSYEQYF

v_call: TRBV20-1
cdr3_aa: CSARTGGVTYEQYF

v_call: TRBV29-1
cdr3_aa: CSVGTSGTLATDTQYF